This TCR beta chain stems from a study of blood T cell repertoires in COVID-19 (dated by TCRdb to 2020 to 2021). Broadly, across the study: Collaborator samples came from the United States, Italy and Spain and covered acute and convalescent phases of COVID-19. The material from the prospective study consisted of cDNA or gDNA derived from T cells, B-cell-depleted T cells, or PBMCs. The dataset comprised deeply sampled blood TCRbeta repertoires from subjects exposed to, actively infected with, or recovered from COVID-19. A freely available public database, intended as a resource for researchers studying the immune response to SARS-CoV-2, is where the repertoires were released. The samples were drawn from the first 160 participants of the ongoing ImmuneRACE study and from more than 1,000 subjects provided by 6 global collaborators. Nearly every sample came with metadata listing a de-identified subject ID, COVID-19 status, age in years and sex. Where HLA class I and class II types were available, the types were taken from metadata supplied by the sample provider, not from assay-based typing.

About this clone itself: Its antigen has not been determined. The input lacks base qualities; no much larger clone sits a single base away.

V is cut back by 4 bases and J by 7 bases, with 7 bases in the junction unmatched. Including cysteine and phenylalanine, the CDR3 has 16 amino acids. Only CDR3 DNA remains: 48 bases, in frame from the first base. The germline V gene supplies CDR1 KGHDR and CDR2 SFDVKD. Collaborating institutions collected whole blood in K2EDTA tubes following their own protocols. For TCRbeta analysis, collaborators shipped samples in one of three forms: frozen whole blood, isolated PBMCs, or DNA extracted from either of those sample types. Study-wide findings and limitations: How much clinical and demographic metadata was included differed by source and by participant, and the metadata was provided uncurated.

TCRbeta CDR3 regions were amplified from genomic DNA by means of the immunoSEQ Assay, a bias-controlled multiplex PCR. Processing in the source paper ran as follows. The number of nucleated cells in each sample was estimated from the amplification of reference gene primers within the assay. To quantify the absolute abundance of each unique TCRbeta CDR3 rearrangement, sequence reads were collapsed and filtered. For each sample, productive Simpson clonality was calculated by taking the square root of Simpson's diversity index across productive rearrangements. Drawn from immuneACCESS, this table holds only the in-frame rearrangements with V and J called that TCRdb kept. Clones are partly lost; checked studies trace under half to an unresolved V gene and leave the rest unexplained. V and J calls plus clone size are reproduced from that table; the DNA served to infer D and trimming. The sample profile shows some 70,000 clones; approximately 79% of them were found once. Around 9.4% of the sample belongs to the ten largest clones.

The receptor chain draws on TRBV24-1 and TRBJ2-1; 12 middle bases align to TRBD1. The receptor was isolated from a woman in her 50s with acute or convalescent COVID-19. The sample taken for sequencing was peripheral blood. The CDR3 reads CATSDGGQGAKNEQFF. The DNA is as follows: TGTGCCACCAGTGACGGGGGACAGGGGGCGAAAAATGAGCAGTTCTTC.